Below are 31 T cell receptor beta chains sequenced from a single sample in a study of tumor-infiltrating lymphocytes in primary liver carcinoma listed by TCRdb under 2017. TCRdb lists the instrument as Illumina HiSeq 2500. Using a constant-region primer and ProtoScript II reverse transcriptase, TCRbeta-specific cDNA was reverse-transcribed from roughly 460 ng total RNA. Construction of the TCRbeta libraries relied on three nested rounds of multiplex PCR, following a slightly modified ARM-PCR procedure. Each of the first two PCR rounds ran for roughly 11 cycles and used multiplex TRBV1-TRBV30 forward primers together with a Cbeta reverse primer. The raw public data were reprocessed by TCRdb itself: fastp quality trimming at Q25, MiXCR clonotype calling, in-frame beta chains only. Records with the same CDR3 protein are collapsed into one entry carrying the most frequent genes and DNA. The sample includes fewer than 400,000 distinct CDR3 sequences, with around three fifths observed a single time. About 15% of the sample belongs to the ten largest clones.

RNA from unsorted whole blood was extracted with TRIzol reagent, and germline DNA was obtained with the DNeasy Blood & Tissue kit. Sequenced material: peripheral blood. These receptors all come from a woman younger than 45 with primary liver carcinoma and hepatitis B virus infection.

In regard to this clonotype: A much larger clone lies one base from this, so it may be a read error. The chain carries TRBV29-1 and TRBJ1-1; D uncertain. This CDR3 is built from 11 residues. CDR1 and CDR2 (germline): SQVTM, ANQGSEA. V dropped 7 bases and J dropped 3 bases, with 9 bases sitting between them. The CDR3 DNA reads TGCAGCGGGGTTTCGCACACTGAAGCTTTCTTT. Protein product: CSGVSHTEAFF.

This clonotype occurred a few times. V usage is TRBV19 and J usage is TRBJ2-3; 13 bases fit TRBD2. Germline loops: CDR1 LNHDA, CDR2 SQIVND (reference sequence). The CDR3 loop spans 14 amino acids. J gave up 6 bases and V 6 bases, and 3 bases lay outside the gene matches. CDR3 amino acids: CASRTSGGTDTQYF. The DNA for the CDR3 is TGTGCCAGTAGGACTAGCGGGGGGACGGATACGCAGTATTTT.

This clonotype was detected many times. This rearrangement joins TRBV6-2 or TRBV6-3 to TRBJ2-3; D is unclear. Germline CDR1 MNHEY, CDR2 SVGEGT. Trimming removed 7 bases at V and 0 bases at J, with 23 bases between. This CDR3 is 18 amino acids long. The CDR3 sequence is CASKARKGGGSSTDTQYF. DNA of the CDR3: TGTGCCAGCAAGGCGAGAAAAGGCGGCGGATCGAGCACAGATACGCAGTATTTT.

J is TRBJ1-2 and V is TRBV11-2; the D is unclear. Germline V gives CDR1 SGHAT, CDR2 FQNNGV. Between the trimmed V and J ends, which lost 5 bases and 5 bases, there was a span of 9 bases. The CDR3 is 12 residues long. CDR3 sequence (DNA): TGTGCCAGCAGCCCAATTAGATATGGCTACACCTTC. It specifies CASSPIRYGYTF. The complete variable domain, with remaining parts taken from reference TRBV11-2 and TRBJ1-2, reads EAGVAQSPRYKIIEKRQSVAFWCNPISGHATLYWYQQILGQGPKLLIQFQNNGVVDDSQLPKDRFSAERLKGVDSTLKIQPAKLEDSAVYLCASSPIRYGYTFGSGTRLTVV.

This clonotype was seen repeatedly, ten times or more. This chain connects TRBV11-2 to TRBJ1-5, with 8 positions matching TRBD1. Unmatched junction bases numbered 7, after V lost 5 bases and J lost 4 bases. CDR1 SGHAT and CDR2 FQNNGV come from the germline V gene. The CDR3 loop spans 15 amino acids. CDR3 sequence (DNA): TGTGCCAGCAGCCTAGGACAGGGCGTTAATCAGCCCCAGCATTTT. Translating it yields CASSLGQGVNQPQHF.

On this clonotype: This CDR3 fails to terminate in the conserved phenylalanine or tryptophan, so it likely reflects a read error. The rearrangement links TRBV11-1 to TRBJ2-2; 11 bases map to TRBD1. CDR1 and CDR2 from the germline V gene are SGHAT and FQDESV (reference sequence). Losses at the gene ends were 8 bases for V and 6 bases for J; bases not matched to a gene: 5. The CDR3 loop spans 14 amino acids. CDR3 protein: CASGRDRGAGELFL. The CDR3 DNA reads as TGTGCCAGCGGCCGGGACAGGGGGGCCGGGGAGCTGTTTTTA.

This clonotype was counted a few times. The chain recombines TRBV10-3 with TRBJ2-1; 8 nucleotides line up with TRBD2. This CDR3 is 16 amino acids long. The trim removed 8 bases at V and 7 bases at J, leaving 16 bases unmatched. Germline values: CDR1 ENHRY, CDR2 SYGVKD. The CDR3 sequence: CAIGEVGTRGVNEQFF. In nucleotides, the CDR3 is TGTGCCATCGGGGAGGTCGGGACTAGGGGGGTTAATGAGCAGTTCTTC.

The chain joins TRBV10-3 to TRBJ2-7, with D hard to call. In germline, CDR1 is ENHRY, CDR2 SYGVKD. The length of the CDR3 is 13 residues. Trimming stripped 7 bases from V and 2 bases from J, with 12 bases between. The CDR3 is CAIKGPATYEQYF. The CDR3 DNA is TGTGCCATCAAAGGGCCGGCCACCTACGAGCAGTACTTC.

This clonotype was counted between two and nine times. An end of the junction differs from the germline gene, which may be a read error. The V call is TRBV11-2, the J call TRBJ2-5; D unresolved. This CDR3 comprises 14 residues. CDR1 is SGHAT and CDR2 is FQNNGV in the germline V gene. The CDR3 loop is CASSPPDVQEIQHF. The CDR3 coding sequence is TGTGCCAGCAGCCCCCCGGACGTACAAGAGATCCAGCACTTC.

This chain connects TRBV4-2 to TRBJ2-5; D gene unclear. Trimming left V 4 bases short and J 0 bases short, with 9 bases between. CDR3 length equals 14 residues. CDR1 is LGHNA, CDR2 YNFKEQ, per germline. CDR3 region: CASSPFKYQETQYF. CDR3 DNA sequence: TGTGCCAGCAGCCCTTTTAAGTACCAAGAGACCCAGTACTTC.

As for this clonotype: At one end the junction does not follow the germline gene, possibly because of a read error. The V call is TRBV13, the J call TRBJ2-2, with D tentatively TRBD2 (6 bases). There are 12 residues in the CDR3. The germline V gene encodes CDR1 PRHDT and CDR2 FYEKMQ (reference sequence). CDR3 residues: CTSTQGGGELFF. The DNA for the CDR3 is TGTACCAGCACCCAGGGAGGCGGGGAGCTGTTTTTT.

Remarks on this clonotype: A much larger clone sits a single nucleotide away, making a read error possible. V is TRBV12-3 or TRBV12-4 and J is TRBJ2-2; possibly TRBD2 for D (5 bases). CDR3 size: 13 residues. The CDR3 protein is CASIVWGTGELLF. CDR3 sequence (DNA): TGTGCCAGCATTGTCTGGGGTACCGGGGAGCTGCTTTTT.

Worth noting for this clonotype: At one boundary the junction diverges from the germline segment, which might be a read error. The chain recombines TRBV13 with TRBJ2-6, with D unresolved. Germline V gives CDR1 PRHDT, CDR2 FYEKMQ (reference sequence). The CDR3 consists of 15 residues. CDR3 residues: CGSSLLTAGANVLTF. The CDR3 nucleotides read TGTGGCAGCAGCTTACTTACGGCTGGGGCCAACGTCCTGACTTTC.

This clonotype was counted between two and nine times. The rearrangement links TRBV12-3 or TRBV12-4 to TRBJ1-1; no clear D. V was trimmed by 5 bases and J by 1 base, leaving 11 bases between them. The CDR3 has 14 amino acids. The chain's CDR3 is CASSRMRQNTEAFF. In DNA, the CDR3 is TGTGCCAGCAGTCGTATGCGGCAGAACACTGAAGCTTTCTTT.

The CDR3 bases are TGTGCCAGCAGCTTCGGGCTAGCGGGAAACGACGAGCAGTACTTC. This codes for CASSFGLAGNDEQYF. This chain links TRBV7-9 with TRBJ2-7; 9 nucleotides align to TRBD2. Germline V lookup: CDR1 SEHNR, CDR2 FQNEAQ (reference sequence). The CDR3 totals 15 residues. V trimming: 3 bases; J trimming: 5 bases; junction bases outside the gene matches: 8.

This rearrangement joins TRBV6-2 or TRBV6-3 to TRBJ1-2; TRBD1 aligns across 8 bases. V trimming: 0 bases; J trimming: 4 bases; junction bases outside the gene matches: 1. This CDR3 has 14 residues. CDR1 and CDR2 from the germline V gene are MNHEY and SVGEGT. The chain's CDR3 is CASSYSDRAYGYTF. The CDR3 region has the DNA TGTGCCAGCAGTTACTCGGACAGGGCCTATGGCTACACCTTC.

In regard to this clonotype: A much more abundant neighbour one base away suggests this may be a read error. The V call is TRBV6-6, the J call TRBJ1-2, with 9 bases matching TRBD1. Germline values: CDR1 MNHNY, CDR2 SVGAGI (reference sequence). Trimming took 7 bases from V and 8 from J; bases not matched to a gene: 14. The CDR3 loop spans 15 amino acids. Here the CDR3 reads CASIVPGTGSGGYTF. The CDR3 nucleotides are TGTGCCAGCATCGTTCCCGGGACAGGGAGTGGAGGCTACACCTTC.

Concerning this clonotype itself: This may stem from a read error, because a much larger clone lies one nucleotide away. CDR3 protein: CVSSQRKGGLNTGELFF. Written as DNA, the CDR3 is TGTGTCAGCAGCCAAAGAAAGGGCGGGTTGAACACCGGGGAGCTGTTTTTT. V is TRBV4-2 and J is TRBJ2-2; tentative D call: TRBD2 (5 bases). The germline V gene encodes CDR1 LGHNA and CDR2 YNFKEQ. This CDR3 has 17 amino acids.

In regard to this clonotype: A much larger clone differs from this one at a single base, so this may be a read error. The rearrangement links TRBV4-2 to TRBJ2-7, with 10 bases lining up with TRBD2. The CDR3 contains 16 residues. Germline V gene lookup returns CDR1 LGHNA and CDR2 YNFKEQ. This CDR3 is CANSQETSGASYEQYF. DNA of the CDR3: TGTGCCAACAGCCAAGAAACTAGCGGGGCATCCTACGAGCAGTACTTC.

This clonotype has more than one count but fewer than ten. One end of the junction varies from germline; a read error may be responsible. The gene calls are TRBV6-2 or TRBV6-3 and TRBJ1-5; D may be TRBD1 (5 bases). This CDR3 is 16 amino acids long. The germline gives CDR1 MNHEY, CDR2 SVGEGT. The CDR3 region is CVSSEGTADLNQPQHF. CDR3 coding DNA: TGTGTCAGCAGTGAAGGGACCGCGGATTTAAATCAGCCCCAGCATTTT.

This rearrangement joins TRBV11-3 to TRBJ2-1; D remains unclear. Germline V gives CDR1 SGHNT, CDR2 YENEEA. This CDR3 region has 14 residues. Trimming shortened V by 11 bases and J by 2 bases, and 16 bases separated the two germline ends. CDR3 region: CAGKTPGPYNEQFF. For the CDR3, the DNA is TGTGCCGGCAAAACCCCCGGACCCTACAATGAGCAGTTCTTC.

About this clonotype: One end of the junction fails to match germline, which may point to a read error. This sequence joins TRBV6-1 and TRBJ2-6; TRBD1 matches 12 bases. The CDR3 runs to 19 residues. Germline V gene data show CDR1 as MNHNS and CDR2 as SASEGT. In DNA form, the CDR3 reads TGTGCCAGCAGTGAGATCCCAGGGACAGGGGGCTCTGGGTCCAACGTCCTGACTTTC. This gives the protein CASSEIPGTGGSGSNVLTF.

The sample holds many counts of this clonotype. J is TRBJ2-7 and V is TRBV13; possibly TRBD1 or TRBD2 for D (5 bases each). V lost 5 bases, J lost 2 bases, and 13 bases lay in between. The CDR3 covers 14 residues. From germline, CDR1 is PRHDT and CDR2 FYEKMQ (reference sequence). In nucleotides, the CDR3 is TGTGCCAGCAGCGCCGGGGCTAGAGCCTACGAGCAGTACTTC. Amino acid sequence: CASSAGARAYEQYF.

Remarks on this clonotype: The germline gene is not matched at one end of the junction; a read error may be the cause. This chain joins TRBV7-8 and TRBJ2-5; 8 bases match TRBD1. The germline V gene has CDR1 SGHVS and CDR2 FQNEAQ. This CDR3 has 16 amino acids. The CDR3 sequence: CAGSPTTGGRRETQYF. The DNA of the CDR3 is TGTGCCGGCAGCCCCACCACAGGGGGGCGAAGGGAGACCCAGTACTTC. Looking up the rest from reference TRBV7-8 and TRBJ2-5 gives the full variable domain: GAGVSQSPRYKVAKRGQDVALRCDPISGHVSLFWYQQALGQGPEFLTYFQNEAQLDKSGLPSDRFFAERPEGSVSTLKIQRTQQEDSAVYLCAGSPTTGGRRETQYFGPGTRLLVL.

Of note for this clonotype: This may come from a read error, since a much larger clone is one base off. The chain joins TRBV6-5 to TRBJ1-1; no clear D. The CDR3 sequence is 11 residues long. Germline V lookup: CDR1 MNHEY, CDR2 SVGAGI. CDR3 nucleotide sequence: TGTGACAGCAGTCTCGGTGAGGAAGCTTTCTTT. Amino acids: CDSSLGEEAFF.

V usage is TRBV13 and J usage is TRBJ2-7, with TRBD2 as a possible D gene (5 bases). In germline, CDR1 is PRHDT, CDR2 FYEKMQ (reference sequence). CDR3 length: 12 residues. Trimming took off 4 bases at V and 6 bases at J, with 10 bases between the two ends. As DNA, the CDR3 is TGTGCCAGCAGCTCAACCCGGGGCGAGCAGTACTTC. It yields the protein CASSSTRGEQYF.

As DNA, the CDR3 is TGTGCCAGCAGTAGGGACGGGGTGAGTCAGCCCCAGCATTTT. Protein sequence: CASSRDGVSQPQHF. V usage is TRBV6-5 and J usage is TRBJ1-5; perhaps TRBD1 as D (5 bases). CDR3 length: 14 residues. The germline CDR1 and CDR2 sequences are MNHEY and SVGAGI. The V and J ends lost 5 bases and 6 bases respectively, with 14 bases between them.

As concerns this clonotype: Given a much more abundant clone one base away, this may be a read error. The missing conserved phenylalanine or tryptophan at the end of this CDR3 makes a read error likely. V gene TRBV5-5 combines with J gene TRBJ2-4; D call uncertain. The CDR3 runs 12 residues. The germline V gene has CDR1 SGHKS and CDR2 YYEKEE (reference sequence). V lost 3 bases and J 12 bases, leaving 13 bases between the germline ends. The CDR3 is CASSSQTLTQYL. CDR3 bases: TGTGCCAGCAGCTCGCAGACATTAACTCAGTACTTA.

This clonotype occurred many times. The J gene is TRBJ2-3, the V gene TRBV5-4; D perhaps matches TRBD2 (6 bases). The V end was cut by 0 bases, the J end by 2 bases, with 10 bases between. The germline V gene encodes CDR1 SGHNT and CDR2 YYREEE (reference sequence). The CDR3 is made up of 15 amino acids. The CDR3 region has the DNA TGTGCCAGCAGCTTGGTCGGGGGAATCACAGATACGCAGTATTTT. As protein: CASSLVGGITDTQYF. Full variable domain (rest looked up from reference TRBV5-4 and TRBJ2-3): ETGVTQSPTHLIKTRGQQVTLRCSSQSGHNTVSWYQQALGQGPQFIFQYYREEENGRGNFPPRFSGLQFPNYSSELNVNALELDDSALYLCASSLVGGITDTQYFGPGTRLTVL.

To note about this clonotype: Compared with germline, one end of the junction differs, possibly owing to a read error. The CDR3 nucleotides are TGTGTCAGCAGCAAGAAAGGGGGTCGGGAGACCCAGTACTTC. Amino acids: CVSSKKGGRETQYF. V usage is TRBV13 and J usage is TRBJ2-5; tentative D call: TRBD1 (6 bases). CDR3 length equals 14 residues. Germline V gene lookup returns CDR1 PRHDT and CDR2 FYEKMQ (reference sequence).

The gene calls are TRBV5-1 and TRBJ1-5; TRBD1 is a possible D gene (6 bases). Per germline, CDR1 SGHRS and CDR2 YFSETQ. The germline V and J ends were trimmed by 1 base and 5 bases, with 10 bases remaining between them. The CDR3 spans 14 residues. The CDR3, as DNA: TGCGCCAGCAGCTTGTCAGGGGATGATCAGCCCCAGCATTTT. Its protein product is CASSLSGDDQPQHF.